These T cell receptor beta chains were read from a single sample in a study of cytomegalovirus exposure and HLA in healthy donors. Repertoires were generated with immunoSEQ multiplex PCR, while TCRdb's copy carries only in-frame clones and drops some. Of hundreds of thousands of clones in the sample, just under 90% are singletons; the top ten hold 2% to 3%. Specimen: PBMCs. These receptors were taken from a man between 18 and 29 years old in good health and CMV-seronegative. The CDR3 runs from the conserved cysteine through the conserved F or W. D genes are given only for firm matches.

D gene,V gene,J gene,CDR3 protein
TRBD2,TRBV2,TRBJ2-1,CASLREGQFF
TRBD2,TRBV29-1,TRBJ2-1,CSVDGVTSGGASSYNEQFF
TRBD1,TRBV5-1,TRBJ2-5,CASSLPPGTGGEGLGETQYF
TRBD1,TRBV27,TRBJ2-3,CASRYWDRGTDTQYF
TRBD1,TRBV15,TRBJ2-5,CATSRRDREETQYF
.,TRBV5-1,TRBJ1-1,CASSPPRGRTEAFF
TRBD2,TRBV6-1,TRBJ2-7,CASSSRGGLYEQYF
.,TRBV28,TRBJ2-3,CASGDWEDTQYF
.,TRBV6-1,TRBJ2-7,CASTEWGQGYEQYF
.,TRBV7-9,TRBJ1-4,CASSLDRLEGEKLFF
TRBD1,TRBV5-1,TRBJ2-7,CASSYPRTGVSYEQYF
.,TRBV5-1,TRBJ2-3,CASSVPGDTQYF
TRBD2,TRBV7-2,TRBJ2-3,CASSPSGLAGSDTQYF
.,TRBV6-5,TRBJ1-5,CASSPPEGQPQHF
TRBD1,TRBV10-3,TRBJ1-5,CAIRRGLGQPQHF
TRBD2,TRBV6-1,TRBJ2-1,CASSDGTSGYNEQFF